Below, one T cell receptor (beta chain) is given with its context. The repertoire was sequenced with immunoSEQ multiplex PCR; TCRdb's copy has only in-frame clones and lacks some. The sample comprises about 350,000 clones, 85% to 95% of which are singletons, and around 6% rests with the top ten. The data were obtained in a study of brain T cells in children with intractable seizures. The sample's time point: blood from clinic visit 5 months post-surgery; TSC patient then seizure free. Sequencing was limited to surgery cases with top T cell transcript signatures in brain tissue. Trimming left V 6 bases short and J 5 bases short, with 14 bases between. This CDR3 comprises 13 residues. Germline loops: CDR1 SGDLS, CDR2 YYNGEE.

The rearrangement uses TRBV9 and TRBJ1-1; TRBD1 is a possible D gene (6 bases). The sequenced sample was peripheral blood, obtained more than 4 months after surgery. This receptor was taken from a boy less than two years old with tuberous sclerosis and intractable seizures. In DNA form, the CDR3 reads TGTGCCAGCACTAAAGGGGGGAAAACTGAAGCTTTCTTT. Protein product: CASTKGGKTEAFF.